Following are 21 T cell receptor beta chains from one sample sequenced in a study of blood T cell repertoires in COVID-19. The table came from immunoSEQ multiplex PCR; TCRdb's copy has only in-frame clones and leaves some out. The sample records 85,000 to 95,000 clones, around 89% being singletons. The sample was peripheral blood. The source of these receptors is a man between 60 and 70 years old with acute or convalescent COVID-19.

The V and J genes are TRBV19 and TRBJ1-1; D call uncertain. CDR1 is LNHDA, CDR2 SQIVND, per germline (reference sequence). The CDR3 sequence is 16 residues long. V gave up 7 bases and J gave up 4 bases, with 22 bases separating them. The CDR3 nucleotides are TGTGCCAGTACCTACCTGGGAGGAGGGAGGAGCACTGAAGCTTTCTTT. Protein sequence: CASTYLGGGRSTEAFF.

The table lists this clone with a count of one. CDR3 loop: CASSSRNTEAFF. The DNA of the CDR3 is TGTGCCAGCAGCTCCAGGAACACTGAAGCTTTCTTT. The chain recombines TRBV5-4 with TRBJ1-1, with D unresolved. The CDR3 length is 12 residues. Deletions cut 3 bases from V and 1 base from J, with 4 bases between. From germline, CDR1 is SGHNT and CDR2 YYREEE (reference sequence). Looking up the rest from reference TRBV5-4 and TRBJ1-1 gives the full variable domain: ETGVTQSPTHLIKTRGQQVTLRCSSQSGHNTVSWYQQALGQGPQFIFQYYREEENGRGNFPPRFSGLQFPNYSSELNVNALELDDSALYLCASSSRNTEAFFGQGTRLTVV.

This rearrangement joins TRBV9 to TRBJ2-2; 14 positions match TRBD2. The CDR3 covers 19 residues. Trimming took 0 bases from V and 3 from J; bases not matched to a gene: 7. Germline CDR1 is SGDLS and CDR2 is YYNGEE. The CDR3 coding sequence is TGTGCCAGCAGCGTAGTGGAGACTAGCGGGAGGGCCCACACCGGGGAGCTGTTTTTT. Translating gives CASSVVETSGRAHTGELFF. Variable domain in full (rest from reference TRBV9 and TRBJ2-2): DSGVTQTPKHLITATGQRVTLRCSPRSGDLSVYWYQQSLDQGLQFLIQYYNGEERAKGNILERFSAQQFPDLHSELNLSSLELGDSALYFCASSVVETSGRAHTGELFFGEGSRLTVL.

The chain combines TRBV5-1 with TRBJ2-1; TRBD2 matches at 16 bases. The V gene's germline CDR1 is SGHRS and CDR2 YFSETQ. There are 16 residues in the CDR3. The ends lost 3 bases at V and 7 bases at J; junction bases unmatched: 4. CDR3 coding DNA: TGCGCCAGCAGCTCTGGGACTAGCGGGAGGGGAAATGAGCAGTTCTTC. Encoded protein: CASSSGTSGRGNEQFF.

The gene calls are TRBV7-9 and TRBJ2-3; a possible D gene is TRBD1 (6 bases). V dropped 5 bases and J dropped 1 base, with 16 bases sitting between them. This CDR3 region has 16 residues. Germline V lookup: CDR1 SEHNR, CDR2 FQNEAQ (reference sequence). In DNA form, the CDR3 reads TGTGCCAGCAGCCACTCGGACAGTTCGGGCACAGATACGCAGTATTTT. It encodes CASSHSDSSGTDTQYF.

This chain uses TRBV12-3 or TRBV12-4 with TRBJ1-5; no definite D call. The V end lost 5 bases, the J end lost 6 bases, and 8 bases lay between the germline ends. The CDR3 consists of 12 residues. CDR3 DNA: TGTGCCAGCAGTCTCTTTCCTCAGCCCCAGCATTTT. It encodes CASSLFPQPQHF.

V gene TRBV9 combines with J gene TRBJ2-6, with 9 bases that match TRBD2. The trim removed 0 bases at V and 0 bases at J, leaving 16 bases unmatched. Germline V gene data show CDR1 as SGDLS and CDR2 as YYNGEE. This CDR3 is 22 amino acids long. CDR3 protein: CASSVARGGEYPLTSGANVLTF. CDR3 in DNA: TGTGCCAGCAGCGTAGCGCGGGGGGGGGAGTACCCGCTCACCTCTGGGGCCAACGTCCTGACTTTC.

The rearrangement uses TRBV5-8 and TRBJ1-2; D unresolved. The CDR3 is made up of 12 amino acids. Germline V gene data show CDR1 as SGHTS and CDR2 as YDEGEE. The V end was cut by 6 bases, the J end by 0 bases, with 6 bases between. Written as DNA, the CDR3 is TGTGCCAGCACACCGGCTAACTATGGCTACACCTTC. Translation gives CASTPANYGYTF. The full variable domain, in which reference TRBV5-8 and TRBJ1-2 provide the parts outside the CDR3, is EAGVTQSPTHLIKTRGQQATLRCSPISGHTSVYWYQQALGLGLQFLLWYDEGEERNRGNFPPRFSGRQFPNYSSELNVNALELEDSALYLCASTPANYGYTFGSGTRLTVV.

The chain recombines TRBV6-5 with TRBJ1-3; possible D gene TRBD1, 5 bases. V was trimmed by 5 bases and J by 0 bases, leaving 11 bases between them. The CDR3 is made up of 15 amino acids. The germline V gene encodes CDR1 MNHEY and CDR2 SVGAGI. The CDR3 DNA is TGTGCCAGCAGTAGTGACAGAGCCTCTGGAAACACCATATATTTT. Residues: CASSSDRASGNTIYF.

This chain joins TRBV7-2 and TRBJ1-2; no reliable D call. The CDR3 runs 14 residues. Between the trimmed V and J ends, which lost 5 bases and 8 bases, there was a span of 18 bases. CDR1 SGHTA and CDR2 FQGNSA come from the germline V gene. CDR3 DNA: TGTGCCAGCAGCCCCGGGAGGCCCTCGCGCGGCTACACCTTC. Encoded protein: CASSPGRPSRGYTF. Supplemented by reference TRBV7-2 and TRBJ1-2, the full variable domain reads GAGVSQSPSNKVTEKGKDVELRCDPISGHTALYWYRQSLGQGLEFLIYFQGNSAPDKSGLPSDRFSAERTGGSVSTLTIQRTQQEDSAVYLCASSPGRPSRGYTFGSGTRLTVV.

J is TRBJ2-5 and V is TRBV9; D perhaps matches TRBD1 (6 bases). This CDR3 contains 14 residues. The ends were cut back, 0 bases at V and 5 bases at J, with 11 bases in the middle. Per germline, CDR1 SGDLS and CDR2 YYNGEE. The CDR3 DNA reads TGTGCCAGCAGCGTAGGGGCTACAGGGGAGACCCAGTACTTC. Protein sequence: CASSVGATGETQYF.

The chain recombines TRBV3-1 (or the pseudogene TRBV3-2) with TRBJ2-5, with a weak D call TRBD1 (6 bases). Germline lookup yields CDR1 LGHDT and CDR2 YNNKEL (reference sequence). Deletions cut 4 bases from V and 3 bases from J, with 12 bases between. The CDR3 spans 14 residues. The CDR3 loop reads CASSPSGVKETQYF. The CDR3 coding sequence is TGTGCCAGCAGCCCCTCAGGGGTCAAAGAGACCCAGTACTTC.

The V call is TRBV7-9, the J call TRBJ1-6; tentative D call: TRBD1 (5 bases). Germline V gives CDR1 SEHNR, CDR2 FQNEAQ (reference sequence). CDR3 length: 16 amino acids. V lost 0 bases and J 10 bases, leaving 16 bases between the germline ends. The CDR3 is CASSLAMAGAGSPLHF. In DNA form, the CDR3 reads TGTGCCAGCAGCTTAGCGATGGCCGGCGCAGGGTCACCCCTCCACTTT. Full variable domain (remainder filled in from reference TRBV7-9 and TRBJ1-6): DTGVSQNPRHKITKRGQNVTFRCDPISEHNRLYWYRQTLGQGPEFLTYFQNEAQLEKSRLLSDRFSAERPKGSFSTLEIQRTEQGDSAMYLCASSLAMAGAGSPLHFGNGTRLTVT.

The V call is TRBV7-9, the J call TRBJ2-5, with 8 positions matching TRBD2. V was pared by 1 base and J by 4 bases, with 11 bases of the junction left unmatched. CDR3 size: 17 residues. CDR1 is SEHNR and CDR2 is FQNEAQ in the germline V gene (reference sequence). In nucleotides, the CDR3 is TGTGCCAGCAGCTTAGAGGGAGGACTAGCAATTGGAGAGACCCAGTACTTC. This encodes CASSLEGGLAIGETQYF.

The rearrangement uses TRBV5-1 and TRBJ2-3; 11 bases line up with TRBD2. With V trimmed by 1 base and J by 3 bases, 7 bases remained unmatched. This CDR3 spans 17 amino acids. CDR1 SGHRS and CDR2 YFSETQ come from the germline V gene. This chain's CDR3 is CASSLSLAGGPTDTQYF. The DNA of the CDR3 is TGCGCCAGCAGCTTGTCGTTAGCGGGGGGGCCGACAGATACGCAGTATTTT. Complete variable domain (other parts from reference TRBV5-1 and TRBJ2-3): KAGVTQTPRYLIKTRGQQVTLSCSPISGHRSVSWYQQTPGQGLQFLFEYFSETQRNKGNFPGRFSGRQFSNSRSEMNVSTLELGDSALYLCASSLSLAGGPTDTQYFGPGTRLTVL.

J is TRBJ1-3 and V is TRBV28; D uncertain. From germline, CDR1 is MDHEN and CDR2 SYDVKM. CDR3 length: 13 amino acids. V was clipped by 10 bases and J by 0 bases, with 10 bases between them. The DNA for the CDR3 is TGTGCCACGTCCAGGTTCTCTGGAAACACCATATATTTT. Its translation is CATSRFSGNTIYF.

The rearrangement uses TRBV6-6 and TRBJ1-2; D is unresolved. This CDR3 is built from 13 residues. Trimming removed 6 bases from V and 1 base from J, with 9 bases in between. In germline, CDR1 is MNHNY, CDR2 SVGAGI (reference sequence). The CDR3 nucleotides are TGTGCCAGCAGCGTCGACATTAACTATGGCTACACCTTC. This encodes CASSVDINYGYTF.

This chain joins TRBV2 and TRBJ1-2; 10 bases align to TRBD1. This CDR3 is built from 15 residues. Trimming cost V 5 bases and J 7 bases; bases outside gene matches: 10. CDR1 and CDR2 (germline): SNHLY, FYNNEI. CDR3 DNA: TGTGCCAGCAGTACCCGACAGGGGGCGTCGGGTGGCTACACCTTC. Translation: CASSTRQGASGGYTF.

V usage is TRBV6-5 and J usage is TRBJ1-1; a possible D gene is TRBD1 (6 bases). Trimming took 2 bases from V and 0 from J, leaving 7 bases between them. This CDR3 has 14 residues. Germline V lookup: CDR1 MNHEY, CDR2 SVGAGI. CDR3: CASSYGQMNTEAFF. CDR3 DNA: TGTGCCAGCAGTTACGGACAGATGAACACTGAAGCTTTCTTT.

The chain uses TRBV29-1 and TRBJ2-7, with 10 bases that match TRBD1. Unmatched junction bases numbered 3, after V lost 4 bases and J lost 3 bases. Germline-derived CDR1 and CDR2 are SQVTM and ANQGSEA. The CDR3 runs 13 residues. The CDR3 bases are TGCAGCGTTGCCGGGACAGGGGTCTACGAGCAGTACTTC. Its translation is CSVAGTGVYEQYF.

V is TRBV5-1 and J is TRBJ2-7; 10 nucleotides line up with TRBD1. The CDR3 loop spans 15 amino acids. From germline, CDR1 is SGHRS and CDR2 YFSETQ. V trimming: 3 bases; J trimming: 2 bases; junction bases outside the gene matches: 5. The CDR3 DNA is TGCGCCAGCAGCTCACGACAGGGGGCAGCCTACGAGCAGTACTTC. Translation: CASSSRQGAAYEQYF. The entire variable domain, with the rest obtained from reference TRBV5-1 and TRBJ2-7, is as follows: KAGVTQTPRYLIKTRGQQVTLSCSPISGHRSVSWYQQTPGQGLQFLFEYFSETQRNKGNFPGRFSGRQFSNSRSEMNVSTLELGDSALYLCASSSRQGAAYEQYFGPGTRLTVT.